This is a list of T cell receptor beta chains from one sample in a study of T cells in Graves' hyperthyroidism and ophthalmopathy. TCRdb ran MiXCR on the multiplex PCR reads and lists one entry per CDR3 protein. This table has around 690,000 distinct CDR3 sequences, around 16% appearing once. The sample taken for sequencing was blood. Receptor source: a man aged 50-60 years with Graves' hyperthyroidism. Both conserved end residues are part of each CDR3. The order of the fields is D gene, clone size, V gene, J gene, CDR3 DNA, CDR3 protein. A D gene is named only where the DNA matches it firmly. For some rows the clone size is stated as once, few or many, or as a class when expanded; others skip it.

d_call: NA; clone_size: many; v_call: TRBV12-3/TRBV12-4; j_call: TRBJ2-7; cdr3_nt: TGTGCCAGCAGTCGGACAGCCCCCAACGAGCAGTACTTC; cdr3_aa: CASSRTAPNEQYF
d_call: NA; clone_size: few; v_call: TRBV7-9; j_call: TRBJ2-3; cdr3_nt: TGTGCCAGCAACCCGGGAGGGGGCCTCACAGATACGCAGTATTTT; cdr3_aa: CASNPGGGLTDTQYF
d_call: NA; clone_size: NA; v_call: TRBV19; j_call: TRBJ1-2; cdr3_nt: TGTGCCAGTAGTCCCCGACGACAGCTTCCATCGGACTACACCTTC; cdr3_aa: CASSPRRQLPSDYTF
d_call: TRBD2; clone_size: many; v_call: TRBV12-3/TRBV12-4; j_call: TRBJ2-5; cdr3_nt: TGTGCCAGCAGGCGTGCGGGAGTAGCTGAGACCCAGTACTTC; cdr3_aa: CASRRAGVAETQYF
d_call: TRBD2; clone_size: few; v_call: TRBV3-1; j_call: TRBJ2-3; cdr3_nt: TGTGCCAGCAGCCCCCGGGAGGGAAACACAGATACGCAGTATTTT; cdr3_aa: CASSPREGNTDTQYF
d_call: TRBD2; clone_size: NA; v_call: TRBV20-1; j_call: TRBJ2-1; cdr3_nt: TGCAGTGCTAGAGATTTTCTAGCGGGAGGGCTGGGGAGGAATGAGCAGTTCTTC; cdr3_aa: CSARDFLAGGLGRNEQFF
d_call: NA; clone_size: many; v_call: TRBV28; j_call: TRBJ1-1; cdr3_nt: TGTGCCAGCAGTTTACCGAATGACAGGGAAGCTTTCTTT; cdr3_aa: CASSLPNDREAFF
d_call: NA; clone_size: many; v_call: TRBV9; j_call: TRBJ1-2; cdr3_nt: TGTGCCAGCAGCGAGAGTCCGCAGGGATACTATGGCTACACCTTC; cdr3_aa: CASSESPQGYYGYTF
d_call: TRBD1; clone_size: many; v_call: TRBV14; j_call: TRBJ1-1; cdr3_nt: TGTGCCAGCAGCCGGGGGACAGGGGTCACTGAAGCTTTCTTT; cdr3_aa: CASSRGTGVTEAFF
d_call: TRBD1; clone_size: NA; v_call: TRBV27; j_call: TRBJ1-2; cdr3_nt: TGTGCCAGCAGTTTATCCGGGACAGGGAATTTCCACACCTTC; cdr3_aa: CASSLSGTGNFHTF
d_call: TRBD1; clone_size: many; v_call: TRBV19; j_call: TRBJ2-5; cdr3_nt: TGTGCCAGTAGTATGGGACAGGGGGGAGAGACCCAGTACTTC; cdr3_aa: CASSMGQGGETQYF
d_call: NA; clone_size: few; v_call: TRBV28; j_call: TRBJ1-5; cdr3_nt: TGTGCCAGCAGTTTAGGGACACTAGATCAGCCCCAGCATTTT; cdr3_aa: CASSLGTLDQPQHF
d_call: NA; clone_size: many; v_call: TRBV7-9; j_call: TRBJ2-3; cdr3_nt: TGTGCCAGCAGCTTGGTGCTAGCGAGCACAGATACGCAGTATTTT; cdr3_aa: CASSLVLASTDTQYF
d_call: TRBD2; clone_size: NA; v_call: TRBV29-1; j_call: TRBJ2-1; cdr3_nt: TGCAGCGTTGACCGGGAGGGAACCTACAATGAGCAGTCCTTC; cdr3_aa: CSVDREGTYNEQSF
d_call: NA; clone_size: few; v_call: TRBV29-1; j_call: TRBJ2-7; cdr3_nt: TGCAGCGTTGCTAGCTCCTACGAGCAGTACTTC; cdr3_aa: CSVASSYEQYF
d_call: TRBD2; clone_size: many; v_call: TRBV7-8; j_call: TRBJ2-1; cdr3_nt: TGTGCCAGCAGGAATTGGGGGACTAGCGGACCCGAGCAGTTCTTC; cdr3_aa: CASRNWGTSGPEQFF
d_call: TRBD1; clone_size: few; v_call: TRBV27; j_call: TRBJ2-7; cdr3_nt: TGTGCCAGCAGTGCCTCAGGGGGTCACTACGAGCAGTACTTC; cdr3_aa: CASSASGGHYEQYF
d_call: NA; clone_size: NA; v_call: TRBV19; j_call: TRBJ2-1; cdr3_nt: TGTGCCAGTAGTATTCAGGCGGCAGGGGGGTCGGGTGAGCAGTTCTTC; cdr3_aa: CASSIQAAGGSGEQFF
d_call: NA; clone_size: many; v_call: TRBV3-1; j_call: TRBJ1-3; cdr3_nt: TGTGCCAGCAGCGCGGGAGGCACCATATATTTT; cdr3_aa: CASSAGGTIYF
d_call: TRBD1; clone_size: many; v_call: TRBV7-2; j_call: TRBJ2-7; cdr3_nt: TGTGCCAGCAGCTTAGTAGGGGGCGGTTACGAGCAGTACTTC; cdr3_aa: CASSLVGGGYEQYF
d_call: NA; clone_size: many; v_call: TRBV10-1; j_call: TRBJ1-1; cdr3_nt: TGCGCCAGCAGTGACGTGAACACTGAAGCTTTCTTT; cdr3_aa: CASSDVNTEAFF
d_call: TRBD1; clone_size: many; v_call: TRBV29-1; j_call: TRBJ1-2; cdr3_nt: TGCAGCGTCGCCGGGACAGGGGACTATGGCTACACCTTC; cdr3_aa: CSVAGTGDYGYTF
d_call: NA; clone_size: many; v_call: TRBV2; j_call: TRBJ2-7; cdr3_nt: TGTGCCAGCAGTGAGGTAGGGGACGAGCAGTACTTC; cdr3_aa: CASSEVGDEQYF
d_call: TRBD1; clone_size: NA; v_call: TRBV9; j_call: TRBJ1-2; cdr3_nt: TGTGCCAGCAAACAACCGGGACAGGGGACGAATGGCTACACCTTC; cdr3_aa: CASKQPGQGTNGYTF
d_call: NA; clone_size: NA; v_call: TRBV6-2/TRBV6-3; j_call: TRBJ1-5; cdr3_nt: TGTGCCAGCAGCCCCTACCTTGGACACCGGGGGAATCAGCCCCAGCATTTT; cdr3_aa: CASSPYLGHRGNQPQHF
d_call: TRBD1; clone_size: few; v_call: TRBV25-1; j_call: TRBJ1-1; cdr3_nt: TGTGCCAGCTCTGGACAGGGGGCGCCCACTGAAGCTTTCTTT; cdr3_aa: CASSGQGAPTEAFF
d_call: TRBD2; clone_size: few; v_call: TRBV7-2; j_call: TRBJ2-2; cdr3_nt: TGTGCCAGCAGCTCTGGGACTAACATACTGAACACCGGGGAGCTGTTTTTT; cdr3_aa: CASSSGTNILNTGELFF
d_call: NA; clone_size: few; v_call: TRBV5-1; j_call: TRBJ1-1; cdr3_nt: TGCGCCAGCAGCAAGGACGGAGGGAACACTGAAGCTTTCTTT; cdr3_aa: CASSKDGGNTEAFF
d_call: TRBD1; clone_size: few; v_call: TRBV7-8; j_call: TRBJ1-1; cdr3_nt: TGTGCCAGCAGCTTTACGACCTCAGGGGGCATCGACACTGAAGCTTTCTTT; cdr3_aa: CASSFTTSGGIDTEAFF
d_call: NA; clone_size: NA; v_call: TRBV2; j_call: TRBJ1-4; cdr3_nt: TGTGCCAGCAGCCGGGAGGGGGGGGCTAATGAAAAACTGTTTTTT; cdr3_aa: CASSREGGANEKLFF
d_call: TRBD2; clone_size: many; v_call: TRBV12-3/TRBV12-4; j_call: TRBJ2-7; cdr3_nt: TGTGCCAGCAGCCCCTCGGGGGGCGAGCAGTACTTC; cdr3_aa: CASSPSGGEQYF
d_call: TRBD2; clone_size: NA; v_call: TRBV20-1; j_call: TRBJ2-1; cdr3_nt: TGCAGTGCCACTAGACTAGCGGGATACAATGAGCAGTTCTTC; cdr3_aa: CSATRLAGYNEQFF
d_call: TRBD2; clone_size: NA; v_call: TRBV7-9; j_call: TRBJ2-7; cdr3_nt: TGTGCCAGCAGCTTAGGGCGGCGAGGGGAGGGCCCCTACGAGCAGTACTTC; cdr3_aa: CASSLGRRGEGPYEQYF
d_call: NA; clone_size: few; v_call: TRBV25-1; j_call: TRBJ2-7; cdr3_nt: TGTGCCAGCAGTGACCCCGGGAACCATCTCTACGAGCAGTACTTC; cdr3_aa: CASSDPGNHLYEQYF
d_call: TRBD2; clone_size: many; v_call: TRBV6-2/TRBV6-3; j_call: TRBJ2-2; cdr3_nt: TGTGCCAGCACACCCGGGGGGAGCACCGGGGAGCTGTTTTTT; cdr3_aa: CASTPGGSTGELFF
d_call: TRBD1; clone_size: few; v_call: TRBV7-3; j_call: TRBJ2-6; cdr3_nt: TGTGCCAGCAGCTCGGGACAGGGGGCTGGGGCCAACGTCCTGACTTTC; cdr3_aa: CASSSGQGAGANVLTF
d_call: TRBD1; clone_size: many; v_call: TRBV2; j_call: TRBJ1-2; cdr3_nt: TGTGCCAGCAGGGGGGACAGCCTCTATGGCTACACCTTC; cdr3_aa: CASRGDSLYGYTF
d_call: TRBD2; clone_size: NA; v_call: TRBV7-6; j_call: TRBJ2-1; cdr3_nt: TGTGCCAGCAGAAGCGGGAGAACGGAGAACGGCTACAATGAGCAGTTCTTC; cdr3_aa: CASRSGRTENGYNEQFF
d_call: NA; clone_size: many; v_call: TRBV24-1; j_call: TRBJ1-5; cdr3_nt: TGTGCCACCAGTGATTCCCCCCCCGCGACGGGGGGCAATCAGCCCCAGCATTTT; cdr3_aa: CATSDSPPATGGNQPQHF
d_call: NA; clone_size: few; v_call: TRBV7-2; j_call: TRBJ2-7; cdr3_nt: TGTGCCAGCAGCTTAGTAGTCCGTTGGGGCAGGGACGAGCAGTACTTC; cdr3_aa: CASSLVVRWGRDEQYF
d_call: TRBD2; clone_size: NA; v_call: TRBV10-1; j_call: TRBJ2-2; cdr3_nt: TGCGCCAGCAGTGAGACGGGACTAGGGAGTGGCGGGGAGCTGTTTTTT; cdr3_aa: CASSETGLGSGGELFF
d_call: NA; clone_size: once; v_call: TRBV10-1; j_call: TRBJ1-3; cdr3_nt: TGCGCCAGCAGTTCCAGACGCGGCTCTGGAAACACCATATATTTT; cdr3_aa: CASSSRRGSGNTIYF
d_call: NA; clone_size: few; v_call: TRBV9; j_call: TRBJ1-3; cdr3_nt: TGTGCCAGCAGCGGAGACCGGGTATCTGGAAACACCATATATTTT; cdr3_aa: CASSGDRVSGNTIYF
d_call: NA; clone_size: few; v_call: TRBV7-8; j_call: TRBJ1-1; cdr3_nt: TGTGCCAGCAGCTTAGCGAGGGCAGGGGCGGAAGCTTTCTTT; cdr3_aa: CASSLARAGAEAFF
d_call: NA; clone_size: many; v_call: TRBV7-2; j_call: TRBJ1-2; cdr3_nt: TGTGCCAGCAGCAAACTAGGGGCGGGGGGCTACACCTTC; cdr3_aa: CASSKLGAGGYTF
d_call: TRBD2; clone_size: once; v_call: TRBV3-1; j_call: TRBJ2-3; cdr3_nt: TGTGCCAGCAGCGGTCCTAGCGGAGCCGGGCCAGATACGCAGTATTTT; cdr3_aa: CASSGPSGAGPDTQYF
d_call: TRBD1; clone_size: many; v_call: TRBV13; j_call: TRBJ2-7; cdr3_nt: TGTGCCAGCAGCCTTATTCCGGGACAGGGGAGATACGAGCAGTACTTC; cdr3_aa: CASSLIPGQGRYEQYF
d_call: NA; clone_size: NA; v_call: TRBV2; j_call: TRBJ2-7; cdr3_nt: TGTGCCTGCGGGTCACAGGTTGGCTACGAGCAGTACTTC; cdr3_aa: CACGSQVGYEQYF
d_call: TRBD2; clone_size: many; v_call: TRBV28; j_call: TRBJ2-7; cdr3_nt: TGTGCCAGCAGTTTTCTGCCTAGCGGGAGAACTTACGAGCAGTACTTC; cdr3_aa: CASSFLPSGRTYEQYF
d_call: NA; clone_size: many; v_call: TRBV2; j_call: TRBJ2-7; cdr3_nt: TGTGCCAGCAGTGAAGAGGGGCCCGAAGAGAGGGAGCAGTACTTC; cdr3_aa: CASSEEGPEEREQYF
d_call: NA; clone_size: few; v_call: TRBV7-9; j_call: TRBJ1-1; cdr3_nt: TGTGCCAGCAGCTTAGTGAGGGGCTTTATTTATTCGAACACTGAAGCTTTCTTT; cdr3_aa: CASSLVRGFIYSNTEAFF
d_call: TRBD2; clone_size: NA; v_call: TRBV3-1; j_call: TRBJ2-7; cdr3_nt: TGTGCCAGCAGCCAAGATTCACTAGGGACTAGCGCACCCTACGAGCAGTACTTC; cdr3_aa: CASSQDSLGTSAPYEQYF
d_call: TRBD1; clone_size: few; v_call: TRBV6-1; j_call: TRBJ2-5; cdr3_nt: TGTGCCAGCAGGGATCTCGGGACAGGGCCTGAGACCCAGTACTTC; cdr3_aa: CASRDLGTGPETQYF
d_call: NA; clone_size: many; v_call: TRBV7-2; j_call: TRBJ2-6; cdr3_nt: TGTGCCAGCAGCCCATACGCGAGCTCTGGGGCCAACGTCCTGACTTTC; cdr3_aa: CASSPYASSGANVLTF